This T cell receptor beta chain was identified during a study of T cell responses to AZD1222 COVID-19 vaccine. This table comes from immunoSEQ multiplex PCR, and its TCRdb copy is limited to in-frame clones, with some not included. The sample lists 95,000 to 110,000 clones; about nine tenths were seen once. The source was peripheral blood, collected 28 days after the second AZD1222 dose. This TCR was sampled from an adult who received the AZD1222 COVID-19 vaccine.

The chain's CDR3 is CASSKSGPLRGANTGELFF. CDR3 nucleotides: TGCGCCAGCAGTAAATCGGGGCCCCTGAGGGGAGCGAACACCGGGGAGCTGTTTTTT. V is TRBV10-1 and J is TRBJ2-2, with D perhaps TRBD1 or TRBD2 (5 bases each). This CDR3 has 19 residues. Per the germline V gene, CDR1 is WNHNN and CDR2 is SYGVQD (reference sequence). Trimming removed 5 bases from V and 0 bases from J, with 22 bases in between.